This TCR beta chain was documented in a study of CD4 and CD8 cells across lung adenocarcinoma regions. TCRdb reanalysed the PCR reads using MiXCR and keeps one entry per CDR3 protein. The sample yields several thousand distinct CDR3 sequences, 45% to 50% seen once. Germline CDR1 is MNHNS and CDR2 is SASEGT. The CDR3 is 15 amino acids. Unmatched junction bases numbered 11, after V lost 7 bases and J lost 6 bases. Localized lung adenocarcinoma, a non-small cell lung cancer, affected the donors. Specimen: CD8+ T cells from the center of a lung tumor. The chain has TRBV6-1 and TRBJ2-1; 8 positions agree with TRBD2. The TCR comes from a male donor with lung adenocarcinoma. The CD4 and CD8 labels of this study may be unreliable. The CDR3 bases are TGTGCCAGCACCCCACGGGGACTAGTCACCAATGAGCAGTTCTTC. It encodes CASTPRGLVTNEQFF.